Shown below are 29 T cell receptor beta chains from a single sample sequenced in a study of blood T cells in healthy people across ages. For the second PCR, which ran for about 6 to 12 cycles, a sample-barcoded 5' primer and a J-beta primer mix were used. TCRdb re-analysed the 5' RACE reads in MiXCR, keeping a single row per CDR3 protein. In the table there are around 800,000 distinct CDR3 sequences, around half of which are singletons. Sequencing was carried out using blood. The receptors originated from a man older than 75 in good health.

This clonotype occurred a few times. The chain has TRBV20-1 and TRBJ1-2, with D possibly matching TRBD1 (5 bases). This CDR3 is built from 13 residues. The germline V gene encodes CDR1 DFQATT and CDR2 SNEGSKA (reference sequence). Trimming pared 5 bases from V and 8 bases from J, leaving 18 bases between. The CDR3 DNA sequence: TGCAGTGCTCCGGGACGAAGGACGGGGGGCTACACCTTC. Translated: CSAPGRRTGGYTF.

This rearrangement joins TRBV7-2 to TRBJ2-7; TRBD1 aligns across 8 bases. CDR1 is SGHTA, CDR2 FQGNSA, per germline. The CDR3 totals 15 residues. The V and J ends lost 5 bases and 3 bases, in that order; junction bases with no gene match: 9. CDR3 nucleotide sequence: TGTGCCAGCAGCCCGAGAGGACAGGGAGGCTACGAGCAGTACTTC. Amino acid sequence: CASSPRGQGGYEQYF.

This rearrangement joins TRBV7-9 to TRBJ2-5, with 11 bases matching TRBD1. The last part of the DNA fits TRBJ2-7 better; the J call may be wrong. Germline values: CDR1 SEHNR, CDR2 FQNEAQ (reference sequence). This CDR3 has 13 residues. The CDR3 reads CASSCGTGGEQYF. CDR3 bases: TGTGCCAGCAGCTGCGGGACAGGGGGCGAGCAGTACTTC.

V and J are TRBV20-1 and TRBJ2-3; 9 bases line up with TRBD2. This CDR3 contains 14 residues. CDR1 and CDR2 (germline): DFQATT, SNEGSKA (reference sequence). With 6 bases clipped from V and 2 bases from J, the junction kept 6 bases outside the gene matches. CDR3 protein: CSAIRLAVTDTQYF. CDR3 DNA sequence: TGCAGTGCGATAAGACTAGCGGTCACAGATACGCAGTATTTT.

The chain employs TRBV4-2 and TRBJ2-3; D uncertain. The CDR3 totals 13 residues. CDR1 is LGHNA, CDR2 YNFKEQ, per germline. Trimming pared 4 bases from V and 8 bases from J, leaving 13 bases between. Here the CDR3 DNA reads TGTGCCAGCAGCCCGGAAGTCCCAGGTACGCAGTATTTT. Residues: CASSPEVPGTQYF.

Regarding this clonotype: A much more abundant neighbour one base away suggests this may be a read error. The chain links TRBV6-5 to TRBJ2-5; D uncertain. The DNA end is a closer match to TRBJ2-1, so the J assignment may be wrong. The CDR3 covers 12 residues. The germline V gene encodes CDR1 MNHEY and CDR2 SVGAGI. CDR3 bases: TGTGCCAGCAGTTCCATGGCAGAGACCCAGTTCTTC. Protein sequence: CASSSMAETQFF.

This clonotype occurred a few times. The chain is built from TRBV10-3 and TRBJ2-5, with D hard to call. Germline V gene data show CDR1 as ENHRY and CDR2 as SYGVKD. The CDR3 consists of 13 residues. V shed 8 bases and J shed 0 bases, with 10 bases lying between them. CDR3 bases: TGTGCCATCTCCCCCGGGCACCAAGAGACCCAGTACTTC. Encoded protein: CAISPGHQETQYF.

The V and J genes are TRBV7-2 and TRBJ2-1; D not resolved. Between the trimmed V and J ends, which lost 8 bases and 4 bases, there was a span of 18 bases. Germline lookup yields CDR1 SGHTA and CDR2 FQGNSA. This CDR3 is 15 amino acids long. The CDR3 DNA is TGTGCCAGCTCCTATAGCCACAATCCTTACAATGAGCAGTTCTTC. Translation: CASSYSHNPYNEQFF. The variable domain in full, completed from reference TRBV7-2 and TRBJ2-1, reads GAGVSQSPSNKVTEKGKDVELRCDPISGHTALYWYRQSLGQGLEFLIYFQGNSAPDKSGLPSDRFSAERTGGSVSTLTIQRTQQEDSAVYLCASSYSHNPYNEQFFGPGTRLTVL.

The sample holds a few counts of this clonotype. The chain recombines TRBV29-1 with TRBJ2-7, with 8 bases matching TRBD2. V shed 7 bases, J shed 2 bases, and the junction held 7 bases outside the gene matches. The CDR3 contains 13 residues. Germline CDR1 is SQVTM and CDR2 is ANQGSEA. CDR3 loop: CSALTSGAYEQYF. The CDR3 nucleotides read TGCAGCGCTCTTACTAGCGGAGCCTACGAGCAGTACTTC.

This chain's CDR3 is CSARTAAGDRYNEQYF. The CDR3 coding sequence is TGCAGTGCTAGAACGGCAGCGGGAGATCGGTACAATGAGCAGTACTTC. This chain links TRBV20-1 with TRBJ2-1, with 8 bases matching TRBD2. The J call is doubtful: the DNA matches TRBJ2-7 better. Per germline, CDR1 DFQATT and CDR2 SNEGSKA (reference sequence). CDR3 length equals 16 residues.

The chain recombines TRBV6-6 with TRBJ1-5, with 7 bases that match TRBD1. After removal of 7 bases from V and 0 bases from J, the junction contained 12 bases not matched to a gene. The length of the CDR3 is 17 residues. Germline V lookup: CDR1 MNHNY, CDR2 SVGAGI (reference sequence). CDR3 sequence reads: CASMTQGGPYSNQPQHF. The CDR3 DNA follows: TGTGCCAGCATGACTCAGGGGGGACCCTATAGCAATCAGCCCCAGCATTTT.

The chain uses TRBV20-1 and TRBJ2-7, with 9 positions matching TRBD2. The DNA end lines up better with TRBJ2-5; the J call may be wrong. Looked up from germline, CDR1 is DFQATT and CDR2 is SNEGSKA (reference sequence). The CDR3 has 16 residues. CDR3 protein: CSADSLGSGSGETQYF. The CDR3 DNA reads TGCAGTGCCGACTCCCTGGGTAGCGGGAGCGGGGAGACCCAGTACTTC.

V gene TRBV29-1 combines with J gene TRBJ1-2; D remains unclear. With 0 bases removed from V and 7 bases from J, the gap between germline ends came to 12 bases. CDR3 length: 13 residues. Germline assignment: CDR1 SQVTM and CDR2 ANQGSEA. The CDR3 loop reads CSVEDPGRGGYTF. The CDR3 DNA follows: TGCAGCGTTGAAGACCCCGGTCGGGGTGGCTACACCTTC. Together with reference TRBV29-1 and TRBJ1-2, the CDR3 gives the full variable domain: SAVISQKPSRDICQRGTSLTIQCQVDSQVTMMFWYRQQPGQSLTLIATANQGSEATYESGFVIDKFPISRPNLTFSTLTVSNMSPEDSSIYLCSVEDPGRGGYTFGSGTRLTVV.

This chain connects TRBV5-1 to TRBJ2-2; D call uncertain. Trimming stripped 4 bases from V and 1 base from J, with 20 bases between. Germline CDR1 reads SGHRS; CDR2 reads YFSETQ. There are 18 residues in the CDR3. The CDR3: CASSHQKQLNRNTGELFF. The CDR3 DNA reads TGCGCCAGCAGCCACCAAAAACAACTGAACCGGAACACCGGGGAGCTGTTTTTT.

The chain joins TRBV6-2 or TRBV6-3 to TRBJ2-1; TRBD2 matches at 10 bases. J gave up 4 bases and V 2 bases, and 2 bases lay outside the gene matches. The V gene's germline CDR1 is MNHEY and CDR2 SVGEGT. This CDR3 comprises 15 residues. CDR3 sequence reads: CASSYTSGVYNEQFF. The CDR3 DNA reads TGTGCCAGCAGTTACACTAGCGGGGTTTACAATGAGCAGTTCTTC.

V is TRBV27 and J is TRBJ2-1; 11 nucleotides align to TRBD2. This CDR3 is built from 14 residues. V lost 7 bases to trimming and J lost 4 bases; unmatched junction nucleotides: 3. Per the germline V gene, CDR1 is MNHEY and CDR2 is SMNVEV (reference sequence). DNA for the CDR3: TGTGCCAGCAAACGGACTAGCGGGTACAATGAGCAGTTCTTC. This codes for CASKRTSGYNEQFF.

CDR3 nucleotide sequence: TGCGCCAGCAGGTACGGGGGTACCTACAATGAGCAGTTCTTC. Translation: CASRYGGTYNEQFF. The chain couples TRBV5-1 to TRBJ2-1, with a weak D call TRBD2 (6 bases). The CDR3 is made up of 14 amino acids. The V and J ends lost 5 bases and 2 bases respectively, with 11 bases between them. Germline V gene sequence: CDR1 SGHRS, CDR2 YFSETQ. The full variable domain, completed using reference TRBV5-1 and TRBJ2-1, is KAGVTQTPRYLIKTRGQQVTLSCSPISGHRSVSWYQQTPGQGLQFLFEYFSETQRNKGNFPGRFSGRQFSNSRSEMNVSTLELGDSALYLCASRYGGTYNEQFFGPGTRLTVL.

This clonotype showed up just a few times. The chain recombines TRBV28 with TRBJ1-1; no reliable D call. This CDR3 contains 13 residues. V gave up 9 bases and J gave up 5 bases, with 16 bases separating them. Germline V gene lookup returns CDR1 MDHEN and CDR2 SYDVKM. CDR3: CASKRALGTEAFF. In DNA, the CDR3 is TGTGCCAGTAAGAGAGCATTGGGTACTGAAGCTTTCTTT.

This clonotype was observed a few times. J is TRBJ2-1 and V is TRBV20-1; 12 bases align to TRBD2. The V gene's germline CDR1 is DFQATT and CDR2 SNEGSKA (reference sequence). The CDR3 length is 14 residues. The CDR3 region is CSGRRASGRGEQFF. DNA of the CDR3: TGCAGCGGAAGGCGGGCTAGCGGGAGGGGGGAGCAGTTCTTC.

The rearrangement uses TRBV11-2 and TRBJ2-7, with 9 nucleotides matching TRBD1. TRBJ2-4 matches the DNA end more closely, so the J call is doubtful. This CDR3 has 16 residues. Germline V gene data show CDR1 as SGHAT and CDR2 as FQNNGV. The CDR3 protein is CASSSHPGTGKNIQYF. For the CDR3, the DNA is TGTGCCAGCAGCTCCCACCCCGGGACAGGGAAAAACATTCAGTACTTC.

The gene calls are TRBV7-9 and TRBJ2-5; 7 nucleotides match TRBD2. The J call may be faulty, since TRBJ2-7 better matches the DNA end. This CDR3 contains 15 residues. Germline CDR1 and CDR2: SEHNR and FQNEAQ (reference sequence). The chain's CDR3 is CASSLVGTTQYEQYF. In DNA, the CDR3 is TGTGCCAGCAGCTTAGTTGGGACTACCCAATACGAGCAGTACTTC.

This clonotype was found many times. V gene TRBV7-2 combines with J gene TRBJ2-3, with 13 bases fitting TRBD2. CDR1 and CDR2 from the germline V gene are SGHTA and FQGNSA. This CDR3 contains 15 residues. After removal of 5 bases from V and 3 bases from J, the junction contained 2 bases not matched to a gene. CDR3 nucleotides: TGTGCCAGCAGCACTAGCGGGAGGGAAACAGATACGCAGTATTTT. Its translation is CASSTSGRETDTQYF.

There are many counts of this clonotype. V is TRBV4-3 and J is TRBJ2-1; 9 bases align to TRBD2. Trimming cost V 1 base and J 5 bases; bases outside gene matches: 3. The CDR3 spans 15 residues. In germline, CDR1 is LGHNA, CDR2 YSLEER. CDR3 amino acids: CASSQGWTSDNEQFF. The DNA of the CDR3 is TGCGCCAGCAGCCAAGGGTGGACTAGCGACAATGAGCAGTTCTTC.

The J gene is TRBJ2-2, the V gene TRBV11-2; TRBD1 or TRBD2 may be the D gene (6 bases each). This CDR3 contains 16 residues. Germline-derived CDR1 and CDR2 are SGHAT and FQNNGV. Trimming stripped 1 base from V and 7 bases from J, with 16 bases between. Here the CDR3 reads CASSLAPRGGGGELFF. Written as DNA, the CDR3 is TGTGCCAGCAGCTTAGCCCCCAGGGGAGGAGGCGGGGAGCTGTTTTTT.

This clonotype has a handful of counts. V usage is TRBV4-3 and J usage is TRBJ2-1; D gene uncertain. CDR1 and CDR2 (germline): LGHNA, YSLEER. There are 13 residues in the CDR3. Between the trimmed V and J ends, which lost 0 bases and 8 bases, there was a span of 8 bases. Written as DNA, the CDR3 is TGCGCCAGCAGCCAAGAACGGCTACATGAGCAGTTCTTC. Its protein product is CASSQERLHEQFF.

J is TRBJ2-1 and V is TRBV27, with D possibly matching TRBD2 (5 bases). V was trimmed by 0 bases and J by 8 bases, leaving 23 bases between them. Germline CDR1 and CDR2: MNHEY and SMNVEV (reference sequence). The CDR3 runs to 18 residues. For the CDR3, the DNA is TGTGCCAGCAGTTTATCCGGACGTGGCACTGGTACTAGAGATGAGCAGTTCTTC. This encodes CASSLSGRGTGTRDEQFF.

This rearrangement joins TRBV11-2 to TRBJ2-5; TRBD2 is a possible D gene (6 bases). The CDR3 runs to 15 residues. Per the germline V gene, CDR1 is SGHAT and CDR2 is FQNNGV. The V gene lost 4 bases and the J gene lost 4 bases, with 16 bases spanning the gap. CDR3 region: CASSYRSQGGETQYF. DNA of the CDR3: TGTGCCAGCAGCTACCGGAGCCAGGGAGGAGAGACCCAGTACTTC.

V is TRBV28 and J is TRBJ2-1; 11 nucleotides agree with TRBD2. The CDR3 loop spans 17 amino acids. CDR1 and CDR2 from the germline V gene are MDHEN and SYDVKM. V was pared by 3 bases and J by 1 base, with 5 bases of the junction left unmatched. CDR3 DNA sequence: TGTGCCAGCAGTTTGAATAGCGGGAGGGCTTCCTACAATGAGCAGTTCTTC. This encodes CASSLNSGRASYNEQFF.

Comments on this clonotype: The junction differs from germline at one of its ends, possibly a read error. The chain combines TRBV7-3 with TRBJ2-5; no definite D call. The CDR3 is 14 amino acids. Germline V lookup: CDR1 SGHTA, CDR2 FQGTGA. DNA of the CDR3: TGTGTCAGCAGCTTATCGCGCGGTCAAGAGACCCAGTACTTC. It yields the protein CVSSLSRGQETQYF.